Presented here are 4 T cell receptor beta chains from one specimen sequenced in a study of shared clonotypes between healthy human individuals. Clones were read by immunoSEQ multiplex PCR, and TCRdb kept only the in-frame ones, dropping some. The sample comprises nearly 1,000,000 clones, 60% to 85% of which are singletons, and roughly 1.5% rests with the top ten. Sequencing input: memory CD4+ T cells sorted from blood. Subset of the sample: CD45RA-negative fraction. These receptors were obtained from a man between 18 and 35 years old in good health.

The chain employs TRBV11-2 and TRBJ1-5; D ambiguous. The V gene lost 2 bases and the J gene lost 5 bases, with 4 bases spanning the gap. The CDR3 sequence is 12 residues long. Germline V CDR1 and CDR2: SGHAT, FQNNGV. CDR3: CASSLRDQPQHF. Here the CDR3 DNA reads TGTGCCAGCAGCTTAAGGGATCAGCCCCAGCATTTT.

This chain uses TRBV6-6 with TRBJ1-1; D not resolved. The V end lost 8 bases, the J end lost 4 bases, and 14 bases lay between the germline ends. CDR3 size: 13 residues. Germline-derived CDR1 and CDR2 are MNHNY and SVGAGI (reference sequence). In DNA, the CDR3 is TGTGCCAGCTCCCTGGAGTGGGGCACTGAAGCTTTCTTT. Its translation: CASSLEWGTEAFF.

This clone has more than one count but fewer than ten. The rearrangement links TRBV2 to TRBJ2-7; 8 bases line up with TRBD2. V trimming: 2 bases; J trimming: 1 base; junction bases outside the gene matches: 13. Germline CDR1 SNHLY, CDR2 FYNNEI. This CDR3 has 18 amino acids. CDR3 loop: CASSERSLGLGISYEQYF. CDR3 nucleotide sequence: TGTGCCAGCAGTGAACGAAGCTTGGGACTAGGTATATCCTACGAGCAGTACTTC.

This chain connects TRBV30 to TRBJ2-2; no clear D gene. The CDR3 loop spans 13 amino acids. V lost 0 bases to trimming and J lost 6 bases, with 8 bases between them. Germline V gene sequence: CDR1 GTSNPN, CDR2 SVGIG (reference sequence). CDR3 protein: CAWSVQWPGELFF. The CDR3 nucleotides read TGTGCCTGGAGTGTACAGTGGCCCGGGGAGCTGTTTTTT.